Sequencing of this TCR beta chain was carried out in a study of T cell repertoires in cytomegalovirus infection. Across the study: From public TCR beta signatures came an indication of both CMV infection and matching HLA type.

Findings and caveats of the study: HLA-C-restricted CMV-specific TCR beta clonotypes were dominant in the ex vivo response.

TCRdb reprocessed the reads with MiXCR, giving one entry per CDR3 protein. The sample consists of around 100,000 distinct CDR3 sequences, more than 20% of them appearing once. V lost 5 bases to trimming and J lost 4 bases; unmatched junction nucleotides: 6. The germline CDR1 and CDR2 sequences are SGHDT and YYEEEE. The CDR3 runs 15 residues. This clonotype was observed a few times. What it binds is unknown. The sample comprised CD8+ T cells from PBMCs. The sequence was collected from a human donor in good health (CMV status not recorded). Some clones in this sample may be carry-over from other donors' samples. This chain connects TRBV5-6 to TRBJ2-3; 11 bases map to TRBD1. The CDR3 loop is CASRLGQGAPDTQYF. The CDR3 DNA reads as TGTGCCAGCAGATTAGGACAGGGGGCACCAGATACGCAGTATTTT.